These T cell receptor beta chains were read from a single sample in a study of T cells in Graves' hyperthyroidism and ophthalmopathy. Via MiXCR, TCRdb re-called the multiplex PCR reads, giving one row per CDR3 protein. The sample has fewer than 500,000 distinct CDR3 sequences; roughly 15% are singletons. The sample comprised blood. Receptor source: a man aged 18 to 30 with Graves' ophthalmopathy. CDR3s include the opening cysteine and the closing phenylalanine or tryptophan. The D gene is left open where the match is weak. The listing skips clone size in some rows; elsewhere it reads once, few, many or a size class.

j_gene | v_gene | abundance | d_gene | CDR3nt | CDR3aa
TRBJ2-1 | TRBV11-3 | many | TRBD2 | TGTGCCAGCAGCTTCGGAGGACTAGCGGGGGACCCGTTCTTC | CASSFGGLAGDPFF
TRBJ2-7 | TRBV7-9 | many | TRBD1 | TGTGCCAGCAGTGGGACAGGGGTGCAGTACTTC | CASSGTGVQYF
TRBJ2-3 | TRBV5-5 | - | TRBD1 | TGTGCCAGCACCGGGACAGGGGCGGACACAGATACGCAGTATTTT | CASTGTGADTDTQYF
TRBJ2-2 | TRBV7-3 | few | TRBD2 | TGTGCCAGCAGCTTTACTAGCGACACCGGGGAGCTGTTTTTT | CASSFTSDTGELFF
TRBJ2-6 | TRBV12-5 | few | - | TGTGCTAGTGGTTTCTCTCTGGAGCGGGCCTCTGGGGCCAACGTCCTGACTTTC | CASGFSLERASGANVLTF
TRBJ2-3 | TRBV27 | many | - | TGTGCCAGCAGTTTGTTTATTTATAGCACAGATACGCAGTATTTT | CASSLFIYSTDTQYF
TRBJ1-1 | TRBV6-1 | - | - | TGTGCCAGCAGGAAACGGGACGGGGGATTGACTGAAGCTTTCTTT | CASRKRDGGLTEAFF
TRBJ2-7 | TRBV13 | many | TRBD1 | TGTGCCAGCAGTGGTGACAGGGACGAGCAGTACTTC | CASSGDRDEQYF
TRBJ2-3 | TRBV5-6 | many | - | TGTGCCAGCAGATTCAGTAGCACAGATACGCAGTATTTT | CASRFSSTDTQYF
TRBJ1-4 | TRBV20-1 | few | - | TGCAGTGCTACCCCGGTTGGGGAAAAACTGTTTTTT | CSATPVGEKLFF